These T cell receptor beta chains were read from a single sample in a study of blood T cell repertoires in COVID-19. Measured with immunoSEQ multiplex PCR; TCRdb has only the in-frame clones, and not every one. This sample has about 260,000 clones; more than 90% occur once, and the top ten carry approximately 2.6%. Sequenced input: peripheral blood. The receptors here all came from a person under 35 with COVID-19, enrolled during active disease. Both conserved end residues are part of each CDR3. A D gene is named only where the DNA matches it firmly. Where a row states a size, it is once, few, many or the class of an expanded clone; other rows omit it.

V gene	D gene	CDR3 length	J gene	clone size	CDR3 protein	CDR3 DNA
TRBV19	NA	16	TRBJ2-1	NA	CASSHPPVTSGNEQFF	TGTGCCAGTAGCCATCCCCCGGTGACTAGTGGCAATGAGCAGTTCTTC
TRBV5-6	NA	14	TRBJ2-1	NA	CASSLAPGSGEQFF	TGTGCCAGCAGCTTGGCCCCGGGTTCGGGTGAGCAGTTCTTC
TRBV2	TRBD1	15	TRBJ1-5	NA	CASSEDGQVNQPQHF	TGTGCCAGCAGTGAAGACGGACAGGTCAATCAGCCCCAGCATTTT
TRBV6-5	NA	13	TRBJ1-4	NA	CASSMRGNEKLFF	TGTGCCAGCAGTATGCGGGGTAATGAAAAACTGTTTTTT
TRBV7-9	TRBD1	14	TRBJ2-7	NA	CASSPTGGPYEQYF	TGTGCCAGCAGCCCTACAGGGGGACCCTACGAGCAGTACTTC
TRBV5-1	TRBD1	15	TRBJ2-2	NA	CASSYRTGETGELFF	TGCGCCAGCAGCTACCGGACAGGGGAGACCGGGGAGCTGTTTTTT
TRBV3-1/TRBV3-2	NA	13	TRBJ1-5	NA	CASSQYRDQPQHF	TGTGCCAGCAGCCAATACAGGGATCAGCCCCAGCATTTT
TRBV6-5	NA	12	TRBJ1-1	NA	CASSRDFTEAFF	TGTGCCAGTAGCAGGGATTTCACTGAAGCTTTCTTT
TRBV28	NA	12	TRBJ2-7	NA	CASSLPSYEQYF	TGTGCCAGCAGTCTTCCCAGCTACGAGCAGTACTTC
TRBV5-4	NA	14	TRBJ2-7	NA	CASSLVSRANEQYF	TGTGCCAGCAGCTTGGTGTCCAGGGCAAATGAGCAGTACTTC
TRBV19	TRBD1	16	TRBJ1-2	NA	CASSESRGQGWYGYTF	TGTGCCAGTAGTGAATCTCGAGGACAGGGATGGTATGGCTACACCTTC
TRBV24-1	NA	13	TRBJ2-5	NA	CATSDAVLETQYF	TGTGCCACCAGTGATGCGGTATTGGAGACCCAGTACTTC
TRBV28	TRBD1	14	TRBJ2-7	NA	CASSRQGYSYEQYF	TGTGCCAGCAGCCGACAGGGTTATTCCTACGAGCAGTACTTC
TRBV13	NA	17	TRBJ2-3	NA	CASSLGRGASSTDTQYF	TGTGCCAGCAGCTTAGGCAGGGGAGCCTCTAGCACAGATACGCAGTATTTT
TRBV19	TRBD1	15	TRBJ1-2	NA	CASSTTGTETYGYTF	TGTGCCAGTAGCACCACCGGGACAGAAACATATGGCTACACCTTC
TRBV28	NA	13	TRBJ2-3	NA	CASSRVPTDTQYF	TGTGCCAGCAGTCGGGTCCCAACAGATACGCAGTATTTT
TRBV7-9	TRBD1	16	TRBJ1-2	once	CASSLGRLEGASGYTF	TGTGCCAGCAGCTTAGGCCGCTTGGAGGGGGCTTCTGGCTACACCTTC
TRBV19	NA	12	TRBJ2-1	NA	CASSIQGYEQFF	TGTGCCAGTAGTATCCAGGGGTATGAGCAGTTCTTC
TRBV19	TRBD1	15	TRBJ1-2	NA	CASTNPRTGVYGYTF	TGTGCCAGTACCAACCCTCGGACAGGGGTCTATGGCTACACCTTC
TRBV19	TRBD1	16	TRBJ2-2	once	CASSIGTGMVTGELFF	TGTGCCAGTAGTATAGGGACAGGGATGGTCACCGGGGAGCTGTTTTTT
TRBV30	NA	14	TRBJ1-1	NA	CAWRATGYSTEAFF	TGTGCCTGGAGGGCTACAGGGTACAGCACTGAAGCTTTCTTT
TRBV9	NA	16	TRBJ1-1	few	CASSVGGTLGNTEAFF	TGTGCCAGCAGCGTAGGTGGGACACTTGGGAACACTGAAGCTTTCTTT
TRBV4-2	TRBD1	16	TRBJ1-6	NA	CASSQATGGRNSPLHF	TGTGCCAGCAGCCAAGCAACAGGGGGCAGGAATTCACCCCTCCACTTT
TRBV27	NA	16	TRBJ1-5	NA	CASSPTGLRSNQPQHF	TGTGCCAGCAGCCCGACAGGTCTTAGGTCCAATCAGCCCCAGCATTTT
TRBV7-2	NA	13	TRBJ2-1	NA	CASSPGVGPRVFF	TGTGCCAGCAGCCCAGGGGTGGGCCCACGAGTTTTCTTC
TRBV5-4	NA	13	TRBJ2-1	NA	CASTKLPYNEQFF	TGTGCCAGCACAAAACTGCCATACAATGAGCAGTTCTTC
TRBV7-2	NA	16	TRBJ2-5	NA	CASSSDWNRYEETQYF	TGTGCCAGCAGCTCTGATTGGAACAGGTACGAAGAGACCCAGTACTTC
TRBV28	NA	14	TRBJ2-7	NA	CASNPGSYSHEQYF	TGTGCCAGCAACCCAGGCTCTTACTCTCACGAGCAGTACTTC
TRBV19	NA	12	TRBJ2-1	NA	CASNHGGNEQFF	TGTGCCAGCAACCACGGCGGCAATGAGCAGTTCTTC